The entry below gives a single TCR beta chain sequence along with its context. This clonotype has more than one count but fewer than ten. The specificity of this receptor is unknown. It has no much larger one-base neighbor in the sample; base qualities were not kept. The CDR3 covers 15 residues, taking in both the cysteine and the phenylalanine. This entry keeps only the CDR3 DNA: 45 bases, framed from base 1. In the germline V gene (reference sequence), CDR1 corresponds to SGHKS and CDR2 to YYEKEE. V drops 2 bases and J drops 0 bases, leaving 9 bases in between. The sample's time point label is to be understood as: second blood draw from one MS patient after hematopoietic stem cell transplantation. To demonstrate the VDJtools post-analysis software, TCR beta repertoires were profiled from the peripheral blood of about 13 young patients with multiple sclerosis. The multiple sclerosis patients were children and adolescents ranging in age from about 6 to 17 years.

This sample was included in a study of post-analysis software for immune sequencing data (dated by TCRdb to between 2014 and 2017). In the study overall: Disease courses on record covered relapsing-remitting, secondary progressive and progressive-relapsing multiple sclerosis, though some patients had no subtype annotation. The patient repertoires were set against about 12 previously published healthy control repertoires from donors whose ages ranged from roughly 6 to 26 years. A subset of samples was prepared in parallel using single-end sample barcoding, then pooled and co-amplified after Illumina adapter ligation. The study at large found these results: Normalized Chao1 diversity was significantly lower in multiple sclerosis patients than controls, suggesting substantial peripheral T-cell clonal expansion. Significantly higher frequencies in patients than in controls were found for several TRBV segments, including TRBV5-6, TRBV5-1 and TRBV20-1. Direct clustering with F measure showed strong co-clustering of samples prepared in the same batch, prompting a batch-effect correction. The multiple sclerosis patient group was slightly younger than the control group.

The library was obtained by PCR. Reads for this sample came from an Illumina HiSeq 2500. Unique molecular identifiers were incorporated into TCR beta cDNA libraries to reduce PCR and sequencing biases. Per 1 to 10 million input T cells, 500,000 or so cDNA molecules were obtained, such that each molecule approximated one T cell. The patient libraries were prepared and sequenced using the same protocol as the earlier healthy control dataset. Within a given batch, samples were prepared together, multiplexed and sequenced on the same HiSeq lane. The paper's data handling went like this. MIGEC handled the raw barcoded reads, throwing out single-read molecular identifier groups before consensus assembly and CDR3 extraction. Clonotype tables were post-analysed with VDJtools, and diversity was normalized by down-sampling all datasets to the smallest sample size. In repertoire overlap clustering, CDR3 amino acid sequences, but not nucleotide sequences, were matched to correct batch-related cross-sample contamination. TCRdb redid the processing of the public reads, applying fastp at Q25 and MiXCR, and retained in-frame beta chains. For every CDR3 protein sequence, its rows merge into one entry that carries the most common genes and DNA. It is TCRdb's table, rather than the study itself, that gives the V and J calls and clone size. The sample table records about 160,000 distinct CDR3 sequences; roughly 35% of these occur just once. Under 30% of the sample goes to the ten largest clones.

This receptor chain uses TRBV5-5 and TRBJ2-1, with TRBD2 tentatively as D gene (6 bases match). This specimen was blood, taken after autologous hematopoietic stem cell transplantation. The TCR sequence derives from a girl aged 10-17 years with multiple sclerosis. Donor details come from another sample of the same person, matched by shared clones. In nucleotide form, the sequence is TGTGCCAGCAGCTTCCGGGAGAGCTCCTACAATGAGCAGTTCTTC. Protein translation: CASSFRESSYNEQFF.